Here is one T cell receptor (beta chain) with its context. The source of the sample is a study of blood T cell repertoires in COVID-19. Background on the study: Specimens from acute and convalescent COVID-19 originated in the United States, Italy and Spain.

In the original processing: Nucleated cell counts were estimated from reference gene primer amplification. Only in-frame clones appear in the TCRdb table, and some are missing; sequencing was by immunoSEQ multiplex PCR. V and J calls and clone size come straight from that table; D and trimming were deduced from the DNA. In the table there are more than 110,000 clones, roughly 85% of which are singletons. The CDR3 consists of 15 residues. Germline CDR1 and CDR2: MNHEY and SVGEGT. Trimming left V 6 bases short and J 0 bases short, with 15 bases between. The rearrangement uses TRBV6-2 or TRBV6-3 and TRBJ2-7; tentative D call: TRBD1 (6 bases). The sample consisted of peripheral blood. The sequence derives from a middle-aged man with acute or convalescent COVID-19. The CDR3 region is CASSRKYRDSYEQYF. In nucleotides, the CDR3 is TGTGCCAGCAGCCGGAAATACAGGGACTCCTACGAGCAGTACTTC.